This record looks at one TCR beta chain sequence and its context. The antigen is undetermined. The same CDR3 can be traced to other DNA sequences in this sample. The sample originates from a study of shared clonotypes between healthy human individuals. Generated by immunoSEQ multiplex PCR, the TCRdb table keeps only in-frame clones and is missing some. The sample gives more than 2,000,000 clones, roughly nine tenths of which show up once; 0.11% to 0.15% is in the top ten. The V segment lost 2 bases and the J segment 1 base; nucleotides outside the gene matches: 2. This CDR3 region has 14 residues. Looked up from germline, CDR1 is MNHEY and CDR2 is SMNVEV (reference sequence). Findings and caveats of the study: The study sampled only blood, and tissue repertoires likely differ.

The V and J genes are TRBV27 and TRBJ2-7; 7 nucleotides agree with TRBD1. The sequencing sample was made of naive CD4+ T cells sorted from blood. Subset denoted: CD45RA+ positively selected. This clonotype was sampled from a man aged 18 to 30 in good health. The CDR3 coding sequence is TGTGCCAGCAGTTTAGAGACAGGGTCCTACGAGCAGTACTTC. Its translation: CASSLETGSYEQYF.